The clone carrying this T cell receptor (beta chain) has a count of ten or more. The sample belongs to a study of regulatory T cells in long-lasting Graves disease. Whole-study context: Graves' patients, diagnosed recently, had received antithyroid drugs under 3 months.

Time point: newly diagnosed GD, antithyroid drugs for less than 3 months. Extracted RNA from PBMCs served as the source of the TCR library. The CDR3 length is 14 residues. V was clipped by 1 base and J by 1 base, with 7 bases between them. Germline V gene data show CDR1 as SGHVS and CDR2 as FQNEAQ. According to the study, TCR beta libraries were built with iRepertoire HTBI primers and CDR3-region Arm-PCR. TCRdb independently ran MiXCR on the multiplex PCR reads; one entry per CDR3 protein. The sample holds roughly 500,000 distinct CDR3 sequences; approximately 12% are singletons and the top ten take 10%. The same sample was also studied in work on T cells in Graves' hyperthyroidism and ophthalmopathy.

The sequenced sample was peripheral blood mononuclear cells (PBMCs), obtained at new diagnosis, from a patient treated with antithyroid drugs. V usage is TRBV7-8 and J usage is TRBJ1-1; D not certain. The receptor comes from a man aged 25-45 years with Graves disease. CDR3 nucleotides: TGTGCCAGCAGCTTAGTGGGCAAGAACACTGAAGCTTTCTTT. Protein: CASSLVGKNTEAFF. Together with reference TRBV7-8 and TRBJ1-1, the CDR3 gives the full variable domain: GAGVSQSPRYKVAKRGQDVALRCDPISGHVSLFWYQQALGQGPEFLTYFQNEAQLDKSGLPSDRFFAERPEGSVSTLKIQRTQQEDSAVYLCASSLVGKNTEAFFGQGTRLTVV.